A single sample gave rise to the 18 T cell receptor beta chains below, sequenced in a study of blood T cell repertoires in COVID-19. Sequencing used immunoSEQ multiplex PCR; TCRdb keeps in-frame clones, though not all of them. The sample consists of about 230,000 clones, around 84% of them appearing once. Sample: peripheral blood. Receptors originate from a man in his forties or fifties who had recovered from COVID-19.

The V call is TRBV11-2, the J call TRBJ2-1; 7 nucleotides line up with TRBD2. The CDR3 has 16 residues. V was pared by 1 base and J by 2 bases, with 5 bases of the junction left unmatched. CDR1 is SGHAT and CDR2 is FQNNGV in the germline V gene. The CDR3 here is CASSLVGGRTYNEQFF. The CDR3 nucleotides read TGTGCCAGCAGCTTAGTAGGCGGGAGAACCTACAATGAGCAGTTCTTC.

The chain uses TRBV14 and TRBJ2-2; TRBD2 agrees at 8 bases. From germline, CDR1 is SGHDN and CDR2 FVKESK. The ends lost 1 base at V and 6 bases at J; junction bases unmatched: 4. The CDR3 contains 15 residues. CDR3 amino acids: CASSQAGRAPGELFF. The CDR3, as DNA: TGTGCCAGCAGCCAAGCCGGGAGGGCCCCCGGGGAGCTGTTTTTT.

This rearrangement joins TRBV19 to TRBJ2-5, with 7 positions matching TRBD2. Germline CDR1 LNHDA, CDR2 SQIVND (reference sequence). The CDR3 runs 14 residues. The trim removed 3 bases at V and 7 bases at J, leaving 8 bases unmatched. CDR3 nucleotides: TGTGCCAGTAGTATGTCCGCCCCGGGGGGGACCCAGTACTTC. Protein: CASSMSAPGGTQYF.

This clone was seen once. The chain links TRBV5-6 to TRBJ2-2; no reliable D call. From germline, CDR1 is SGHDT and CDR2 YYEEEE. The germline V and J ends were trimmed by 2 bases and 1 base, with 3 bases remaining between them. CDR3 size: 13 residues. The CDR3 sequence is CASSLQNTGELFF. In DNA, the CDR3 is TGTGCCAGCAGCTTACAGAACACCGGGGAGCTGTTTTTT. Full variable domain (missing parts from reference TRBV5-6 and TRBJ2-2): DAGVTQSPTHLIKTRGQQVTLRCSPKSGHDTVSWYQQALGQGPQFIFQYYEEEERQRGNFPDRFSGHQFPNYSSELNVNALLLGDSALYLCASSLQNTGELFFGEGSRLTVL.

This sequence joins TRBV5-1 and TRBJ2-2, with 13 bases fitting TRBD2. Looked up from germline, CDR1 is SGHRS and CDR2 is YFSETQ. The CDR3 has 16 residues. After removal of 3 bases from V and 8 bases from J, the junction contained 7 bases not matched to a gene. The CDR3 sequence is CASSSPGLAGSGELFF. In DNA, the CDR3 is TGCGCCAGCAGCTCCCCGGGACTAGCGGGATCGGGGGAGCTGTTTTTT.

Concerning this clone itself: A read error may produce the germline difference seen at one junction end. V is TRBV27 and J is TRBJ1-6, with D unresolved. This CDR3 spans 15 amino acids. Germline CDR1 MNHEY, CDR2 SMNVEV (reference sequence). The CDR3 sequence is CASSLASSYNSPLHF. The CDR3 coding sequence is TGTGCTAGCAGCCTGGCAAGCTCCTATAATTCACCCCTCCACTTT.

This clone appeared a single time. J is TRBJ1-6 and V is TRBV19, with D uncertain. Deletions cut 3 bases from V and 0 bases from J, with 6 bases between. Looked up from germline, CDR1 is LNHDA and CDR2 is SQIVND (reference sequence). This CDR3 has 15 residues. The CDR3 is CASSMGSSYNSPLHF. The CDR3 coding sequence is TGTGCCAGTAGTATGGGGAGCTCCTATAATTCACCCCTCCACTTT.

J is TRBJ1-3 and V is TRBV7-2; unclear D gene. This CDR3 has 17 amino acids. Germline V gives CDR1 SGHTA, CDR2 FQGNSA. V was pared by 1 base and J by 0 bases, with 13 bases between. The CDR3 sequence: CASSLVSRTYSGNTIYF. The CDR3 coding sequence is TGTGCCAGCAGCTTAGTGTCGCGAACCTACTCTGGAAACACCATATATTTT. Full variable domain (rest looked up from reference TRBV7-2 and TRBJ1-3): GAGVSQSPSNKVTEKGKDVELRCDPISGHTALYWYRQSLGQGLEFLIYFQGNSAPDKSGLPSDRFSAERTGGSVSTLTIQRTQQEDSAVYLCASSLVSRTYSGNTIYFGEGSWLTVV.

The chain has TRBV4-1 and TRBJ1-5, with TRBD1 as a possible D gene (5 bases). Trimming took off 0 bases at V and 7 bases at J, with 7 bases between the two ends. The CDR3 covers 13 residues. Germline lookup yields CDR1 MGHRA and CDR2 YSYEKL. CDR3 sequence reads: CASSQDRVQPQHF. The CDR3 bases are TGCGCCAGCAGCCAAGACAGGGTCCAGCCCCAGCATTTT.

This chain uses TRBV6-2 or TRBV6-3 with TRBJ1-2, with 9 bases that match TRBD1. The CDR3 has 13 amino acids. The V gene's germline CDR1 is MNHEY and CDR2 SVGEGT. After removal of 5 bases from V and 6 bases from J, the junction contained 4 bases not matched to a gene. The CDR3 loop is CASSNRDRDGYTF. CDR3 DNA: TGTGCCAGCAGTAACCGGGACAGGGATGGCTACACCTTC.

The rearrangement joins TRBV5-6 to TRBJ2-7, with 11 bases that match TRBD2. V lost 4 bases to trimming and J lost 2 bases; unmatched junction nucleotides: 5. The CDR3 totals 15 residues. The germline CDR1 and CDR2 sequences are SGHDT and YYEEEE. CDR3 in amino acids: CASSRGLAAAYEQYF. The CDR3 DNA sequence: TGTGCCAGCAGCCGGGGACTAGCGGCTGCCTACGAGCAGTACTTC.

J is TRBJ2-7 and V is TRBV2; D perhaps matches TRBD2 (6 bases). Germline assignment: CDR1 SNHLY and CDR2 FYNNEI. The CDR3 sequence is 15 residues long. The V gene lost 6 bases and the J gene lost 2 bases, with 17 bases spanning the gap. The CDR3 nucleotides read TGTGCCAGCAGCCCCCTCCCGGGACTCCCCTACGAGCAGTACTTC. It yields the protein CASSPLPGLPYEQYF.

The chain joins TRBV5-6 to TRBJ1-3; D gene ambiguous. Germline-derived CDR1 and CDR2 are SGHDT and YYEEEE. V lost 1 base to trimming and J lost 0 bases, with 11 bases between them. This CDR3 spans 16 amino acids. CDR3 coding DNA: TGTGCCAGCAGCTTGATAGGCAGGATCTCTGGAAACACCATATATTTT. Protein: CASSLIGRISGNTIYF. The full variable domain, completed using reference TRBV5-6 and TRBJ1-3, is DAGVTQSPTHLIKTRGQQVTLRCSPKSGHDTVSWYQQALGQGPQFIFQYYEEEERQRGNFPDRFSGHQFPNYSSELNVNALLLGDSALYLCASSLIGRISGNTIYFGEGSWLTVV.

The CDR3 here is CASSLDGPRSGGRYNEQFF. The DNA of the CDR3 is TGTGCCAGCAGCTTGGATGGACCCCGTAGCGGGGGGCGATACAATGAGCAGTTCTTC. The chain recombines TRBV5-6 with TRBJ2-1; 10 bases fit TRBD2. V gave up 0 bases and J gave up 4 bases; unmatched junction bases: 13. CDR3 length: 19 amino acids. CDR1 and CDR2 (germline): SGHDT, YYEEEE.

V gene TRBV13 combines with J gene TRBJ1-4, with 11 nucleotides matching TRBD1. The CDR3 is made up of 14 amino acids. Germline CDR1 and CDR2: PRHDT and FYEKMQ (reference sequence). The V and J ends lost 4 bases and 7 bases, in that order; junction bases with no gene match: 2. The DNA for the CDR3 is TGTGCCAGCAGCTCGGGACAGGGGGTTGAAAAACTGTTTTTT. Protein sequence: CASSSGQGVEKLFF.

This sequence joins TRBV18 and TRBJ2-7; 10 nucleotides line up with TRBD2. Germline V gene lookup returns CDR1 KGHSH and CDR2 LQKENI. Unmatched junction bases numbered 10, after V lost 6 bases and J lost 2 bases. This CDR3 is 16 amino acids long. Here the CDR3 reads CASSQLAGLPPYEQYF. The DNA of the CDR3 is TGTGCCAGCTCCCAACTAGCGGGGCTCCCCCCCTACGAGCAGTACTTC.

The chain links TRBV14 to TRBJ2-1; a possible D gene is TRBD2 (6 bases). The V and J ends lost 4 bases and 0 bases respectively, with 13 bases between them. The CDR3 is 16 residues long. Germline V gene sequence: CDR1 SGHDN, CDR2 FVKESK. CDR3 coding DNA: TGTGCCAGCAGCCGTCTGGCGGGATACTCCTACAATGAGCAGTTCTTC. It is translated as CASSRLAGYSYNEQFF.

V and J are TRBV27 and TRBJ1-1; the D gene is possibly TRBD1 (5 bases). Trimming took 5 bases from V and 8 from J, leaving 21 bases between them. Germline-derived CDR1 and CDR2 are MNHEY and SMNVEV (reference sequence). The CDR3 length is 15 residues. CDR3 protein: CASSSLLEDTTEAFF. The CDR3 DNA sequence: TGTGCCAGCAGTAGTTTATTAGAGGACACAACCGAAGCTTTCTTT.